This T cell receptor beta chain is from a study of blood T cell repertoires in COVID-19. In the study overall: From T cells, B-cell-depleted T cells, or PBMCs came the material, which was cDNA or gDNA.

Patients of the Seattle cohort, enrolled during active infection, were followed longitudinally. Germline CDR1 and CDR2: SGHTA and FQGTGA. The CDR3 extends over 15 amino acids. V shed 5 bases and J shed 2 bases, with 13 bases lying between them. Profiling relied on immunoSEQ multiplex PCR, and the TCRdb table lists in-frame clones only, not all of them. The table lists roughly 120,000 clones, around 76% of them singletons. The sample comprised peripheral blood. The J gene is TRBJ2-1, the V gene TRBV7-3, with D maybe TRBD1 (6 bases). This clonotype originated in a man older than 75 with COVID-19, enrolled during active disease. In nucleotides, the CDR3 is TGTGCCAGCAGCCAGACAGGCCCAGCCTACAATGAGCAGTTCTTC. Translating gives CASSQTGPAYNEQFF.